Presented here are 28 T cell receptor beta chains from one specimen sequenced in a study of T cell responses to AZD1222 COVID-19 vaccine. Measured with immunoSEQ multiplex PCR; TCRdb has only the in-frame clones, and not every one. The sample yields roughly 77,000 clones, 70% to 90% seen once. The sample in question was peripheral blood, obtained on day 0 of MenACWY control vaccination. These receptors were taken from an adult in good health.

V gene TRBV5-5 combines with J gene TRBJ1-2; 7 nucleotides match TRBD1. V was pared by 0 bases and J by 6 bases, with 5 bases of the junction left unmatched. The germline V gene has CDR1 SGHKS and CDR2 YYEKEE (reference sequence). The CDR3 spans 14 residues. This chain's CDR3 is CASSLVGTENGYTF. Written as DNA, the CDR3 is TGTGCCAGCAGCTTGGTGGGGACAGAAAATGGCTACACCTTC. The full variable domain, its missing parts supplied by reference TRBV5-5 and TRBJ1-2, is DAGVTQSPTHLIKTRGQQVTLRCSPISGHKSVSWYQQVLGQGPQFIFQYYEKEERGRGNFPDRFSARQFPNYSSELNVNALLLGDSALYLCASSLVGTENGYTFGSGTRLTVV.

This sequence joins TRBV27 and TRBJ1-1; tentatively, D is TRBD1 (5 bases). V lost 6 bases and J lost 1, with 12 bases in between. Germline loops: CDR1 MNHEY, CDR2 SMNVEV (reference sequence). This CDR3 has 14 residues. CDR3 nucleotide sequence: TGTGCCAGCAGCCAATTTACAGGGAACACTGAAGCTTTCTTT. This translates into CASSQFTGNTEAFF.

This rearrangement joins TRBV7-9 to TRBJ1-1; maybe TRBD1 (5 bases). The ends were cut back, 10 bases at V and 1 base at J, with 10 bases in the middle. CDR3 length: 12 residues. CDR1 is SEHNR, CDR2 FQNEAQ, per germline (reference sequence). CDR3 DNA: TGTGCCATACAGGTCGGGAACACTGAAGCTTTCTTT. Translated: CAIQVGNTEAFF. Full variable domain (missing parts from reference TRBV7-9 and TRBJ1-1): DTGVSQNPRHKITKRGQNVTFRCDPISEHNRLYWYRQTLGQGPEFLTYFQNEAQLEKSRLLSDRFSAERPKGSFSTLEIQRTEQGDSAMYLCAIQVGNTEAFFGQGTRLTVV.

The chain recombines TRBV7-9 with TRBJ2-5, with 8 bases fitting TRBD2. Per the germline V gene, CDR1 is SEHNR and CDR2 is FQNEAQ (reference sequence). The CDR3 has 15 residues. V lost 4 bases, J lost 4 bases, and 8 bases stayed unmatched. The CDR3 nucleotides are TGTGCCAGCAGCTCGGTAGCGGGGTCCTCAGAGACCCAGTACTTC. Translating it yields CASSSVAGSSETQYF. The whole variable domain, remainder taken from reference TRBV7-9 and TRBJ2-5, is DTGVSQNPRHKITKRGQNVTFRCDPISEHNRLYWYRQTLGQGPEFLTYFQNEAQLEKSRLLSDRFSAERPKGSFSTLEIQRTEQGDSAMYLCASSSVAGSSETQYFGPGTRLLVL.

The J gene is TRBJ2-2, the V gene TRBV19, with 9 bases identical to TRBD1. The CDR3 spans 14 residues. Per the germline V gene, CDR1 is LNHDA and CDR2 is SQIVND (reference sequence). V dropped 9 bases and J dropped 6; count of bases not matched to a gene: 8. CDR3 in DNA: TGTGCCAGCCTTTGGGGACAGGGCGCCGGGGAGCTGTTTTTT. It yields the protein CASLWGQGAGELFF.

The genes are TRBV7-3 and TRBJ1-6, with D perhaps matching TRBD1 (6 bases). CDR3 size: 14 residues. Germline-derived CDR1 and CDR2 are SGHTA and FQGTGA. With 6 bases removed from V and 9 bases from J, the gap between germline ends came to 15 bases. The CDR3 DNA is TGTGCCAGCAGTTACGGGGGGCTGAGTTCACCCCTCCACTTT. Translated, it gives CASSYGGLSSPLHF.

The chain uses TRBV20-1 and TRBJ1-6, with D hard to call. The CDR3 covers 14 residues. Germline V gene data show CDR1 as DFQATT and CDR2 as SNEGSKA (reference sequence). Deletions cut 3 bases from V and 10 bases from J, with 16 bases between. CDR3 DNA: TGCAGTGCTAGTGCCGGGATCGGACCATCACCCCTCCACTTT. It encodes CSASAGIGPSPLHF.

The V call is TRBV19, the J call TRBJ2-7; maybe TRBD2 (6 bases). Between the trimmed V and J ends, which lost 8 bases and 2 bases, there was a span of 16 bases. Looked up from germline, CDR1 is LNHDA and CDR2 is SQIVND (reference sequence). This CDR3 spans 14 amino acids. In DNA, the CDR3 is TGTGCCAGTGGGGATGGGGGGACCCCCTACGAGCAGTACTTC. It yields the protein CASGDGGTPYEQYF.

This clone was seen more than once but under ten times. The chain has TRBV18 and TRBJ1-4, with D unresolved. From germline, CDR1 is KGHSH and CDR2 LQKENI. The CDR3 has 14 residues. Trimming cost V 3 bases and J 4 bases, with 9 bases left between them. The CDR3 sequence: CASSPRADNEKLFF. The CDR3 DNA reads TGTGCCAGCTCACCCCGGGCAGATAATGAAAAACTGTTTTTT.

V usage is TRBV9 and J usage is TRBJ1-2; possible D gene TRBD1, 5 bases. This CDR3 has 13 residues. V was trimmed by 4 bases and J by 8 bases, leaving 15 bases between them. In germline, CDR1 is SGDLS, CDR2 YYNGEE. CDR3 residues: CASSKPGRLGYTF. The DNA of the CDR3 is TGTGCCAGCAGCAAACCAGGGAGGCTGGGCTACACCTTC.

V and J are TRBV7-6 and TRBJ1-1; no clear D gene. Germline V CDR1 and CDR2: SGHVS, FNYEAQ. The CDR3 spans 13 residues. Trimming took off 6 bases at V and 0 bases at J, with 8 bases between the two ends. This CDR3 is CASSSGVNTEAFF. The CDR3 region has the DNA TGTGCCAGCAGTTCCGGGGTGAACACTGAAGCTTTCTTT.

This clone came up once. An end of the junction differs from the germline gene, which may be a read error. J is TRBJ1-6 and V is TRBV19; D is ambiguous. Germline V gene sequence: CDR1 LNHDA, CDR2 SQIVND (reference sequence). This CDR3 comprises 14 residues. CDR3 bases: TGTGCCAGTAGTAAACAGTGGAGAAATTCGCCCCTCCACTTT. This gives the protein CASSKQWRNSPLHF. Full variable domain (missing parts from reference TRBV19 and TRBJ1-6): DGGITQSPKYLFRKEGQNVTLSCEQNLNHDAMYWYRQDPGQGLRLIYYSQIVNDFQKGDIAEGYSVSREKKESFPLTVTSAQKNPTAFYLCASSKQWRNSPLHFGNGTRLTVT.

This clone has just one count. The gene calls are TRBV7-9 and TRBJ1-1, with 7 nucleotides matching TRBD1. This CDR3 is built from 14 residues. V shed 1 base, J shed 10 bases, and the junction held 9 bases outside the gene matches. Germline CDR1 SEHNR, CDR2 FQNEAQ (reference sequence). The DNA of the CDR3 is TGTGCCAGCAGCTTAGGCGGGACAGAGTCTCTAGCTTTCTTT. Amino acid sequence: CASSLGGTESLAFF. The full variable domain, with the rest looked up from reference TRBV7-9 and TRBJ1-1, is DTGVSQNPRHKITKRGQNVTFRCDPISEHNRLYWYRQTLGQGPEFLTYFQNEAQLEKSRLLSDRFSAERPKGSFSTLEIQRTEQGDSAMYLCASSLGGTESLAFFGQGTRLTVV.

The chain is built from TRBV7-9 and TRBJ2-7; TRBD1 agrees at 9 bases. V was clipped by 5 bases and J by 5 bases; unmatched bases: 7. The CDR3 length is 14 residues. Germline-derived CDR1 and CDR2 are SEHNR and FQNEAQ (reference sequence). This chain's CDR3 is CASSVGTGKDEQYF. CDR3 coding DNA: TGTGCCAGCAGCGTCGGGACAGGGAAAGACGAGCAGTACTTC.

The chain carries TRBV30 and TRBJ1-4; D is perhaps TRBD1 (5 bases). Germline V gives CDR1 GTSNPN, CDR2 SVGIG (reference sequence). The V gene lost 5 bases and the J gene lost 8 bases, with 12 bases spanning the gap. The CDR3 runs to 12 residues. DNA of the CDR3: TGTGCCTGGGGGACTCTGACGGAAAAACTGTTTTTT. Encoded protein: CAWGTLTEKLFF. Filled out from reference TRBV30 and TRBJ1-4, the complete variable domain reads SQTIHQWPATLVQPVGSPLSLECTVEGTSNPNLYWYRQAAGRGLQLLFYSVGIGQISSEVPQNLSASRPQDRQFILSSKKLLLSDSGFYLCAWGTLTEKLFFGSGTQLSVL.

V and J are TRBV6-1 and TRBJ2-1; D possibly corresponds to TRBD2 (6 bases). V was clipped by 0 bases and J by 4 bases, with 10 bases between them. Germline CDR1 MNHNS, CDR2 SASEGT. The CDR3 length is 15 residues. Here the CDR3 DNA reads TGTGCCAGCAGTGAAGCTGCCGGGGGTTACAATGAGCAGTTCTTC. Encoded protein: CASSEAAGGYNEQFF.

This chain uses TRBV7-9 with TRBJ2-3; D uncertain. The CDR3 contains 14 residues. The germline gives CDR1 SEHNR, CDR2 FQNEAQ (reference sequence). V lost 1 base, J lost 7 bases, and 12 bases lay in between. The CDR3: CASSLGAQTYTQYF. The CDR3 nucleotides are TGTGCCAGCAGCTTAGGCGCACAGACTTATACGCAGTATTTT.

The chain combines TRBV18 with TRBJ1-2; 9 bases are shared with TRBD1. CDR1 and CDR2 (germline): KGHSH, LQKENI. The CDR3 is 13 amino acids. Trimming took 5 bases from V and 7 from J; bases not matched to a gene: 5. This CDR3 is CASSTGQGIGYTF. The CDR3 region has the DNA TGTGCCAGCTCAACCGGACAGGGGATTGGCTACACCTTC. The full variable domain, its missing parts supplied by reference TRBV18 and TRBJ1-2, is NAGVMQNPRHLVRRRGQEARLRCSPMKGHSHVYWYRQLPEEGLKFMVYLQKENIIDESGMPKERFSAEFPKEGPSILRIQQVVRGDSAAYFCASSTGQGIGYTFGSGTRLTVV.

The rearrangement joins TRBV5-1 to TRBJ2-7; no definite D call. V lost 2 bases and J lost 4, with 7 bases in between. This CDR3 comprises 12 residues. The germline V gene has CDR1 SGHRS and CDR2 YFSETQ. The CDR3 DNA is TGCGCCAGCAGCTTTCAAGGGTACGAGCAGTACTTC. Encoded protein: CASSFQGYEQYF.

The chain employs TRBV19 and TRBJ1-1; 8 nucleotides align to TRBD1. Germline loops: CDR1 LNHDA, CDR2 SQIVND (reference sequence). This CDR3 has 15 amino acids. V lost 2 bases to trimming and J lost 3 bases; unmatched junction nucleotides: 5. Here the CDR3 DNA reads TGTGCCAGTAGTATATCCCGGACAGGGTACACTGAAGCTTTCTTT. Residues: CASSISRTGYTEAFF.

In its sample, this clone was seen once. This chain connects TRBV15 to TRBJ2-5; perhaps TRBD1 as D (6 bases). Per the germline V gene, CDR1 is LNHNV and CDR2 is YYDKDF (reference sequence). V gave up 0 bases and J gave up 5 bases, with 10 bases separating them. The CDR3 runs 14 residues. In nucleotides, the CDR3 is TGTGCCACCAGCAGAGATCAGGGGCGGGAGACCCAGTACTTC. Its protein is CATSRDQGRETQYF. Using reference TRBV15 and TRBJ2-5 for the parts outside the CDR3, the full variable domain is DAMVIQNPRYQVTQFGKPVTLSCSQTLNHNVMYWYQQKSSQAPKLLFHYYDKDFNNEADTPDNFQSRRPNTSFCFLDIRSPGLGDTAMYLCATSRDQGRETQYFGPGTRLLVL.

The V and J genes are TRBV28 and TRBJ1-4; maybe TRBD1 (6 bases). CDR1 and CDR2 from the germline V gene are MDHEN and SYDVKM. The CDR3 runs to 14 residues. V gave up 6 bases and J gave up 7 bases, with 15 bases separating them. CDR3 sequence (DNA): TGTGCCAGCAGGGGACAAGGGGGAGGTGAAAAACTGTTTTTT. Translated: CASRGQGGGEKLFF.

Details on this clone: The sample carries other DNA sequences with the same CDR3. The V call is TRBV11-2, the J call TRBJ2-7, with no clear D. The CDR3 spans 13 residues. Trimming cost V 5 bases and J 0 bases, with 8 bases left between them. The germline V gene encodes CDR1 SGHAT and CDR2 FQNNGV. The CDR3 protein is CASSLRLSYEQYF. CDR3 coding DNA: TGTGCCAGCAGCCTCCGCCTCTCCTACGAGCAGTACTTC.

CDR3 loop: CASRSGQGGNQPQHF. The CDR3 bases are TGTGCCAGCAGGTCGGGACAGGGTGGCAATCAGCCCCAGCATTTT. The chain employs TRBV6-5 and TRBJ1-5; 9 bases align to TRBD1. This CDR3 is 15 amino acids long. Germline CDR1 MNHEY, CDR2 SVGAGI. V shed 6 bases and J 2 bases; nucleotides not matched to a gene: 5.

This clone was seen a few times. V usage is TRBV30 and J usage is TRBJ1-3, with D possibly matching TRBD1 (6 bases). The CDR3 spans 14 residues. Germline V lookup: CDR1 GTSNPN, CDR2 SVGIG (reference sequence). V lost 1 base to trimming and J lost 4 bases, with 11 bases between them. In nucleotides, the CDR3 is TGTGCCTGGAGTGCAGGGGTAGAAGGAAACACCATATATTTT. Its translation: CAWSAGVEGNTIYF. Based on the CDR3 plus reference TRBV30 and TRBJ1-3, the full variable domain is SQTIHQWPATLVQPVGSPLSLECTVEGTSNPNLYWYRQAAGRGLQLLFYSVGIGQISSEVPQNLSASRPQDRQFILSSKKLLLSDSGFYLCAWSAGVEGNTIYFGEGSWLTVV.

This chain connects TRBV28 to TRBJ2-4; D is possibly TRBD1 or TRBD2 (5 bases each). The germline V and J ends were trimmed by 8 bases and 0 bases, with 17 bases remaining between them. Germline lookup yields CDR1 MDHEN and CDR2 SYDVKM. The CDR3 covers 16 residues. The CDR3 DNA is TGTGCCAGCGAGAGGGGCGTGGGGAGAGCCAAAAACATTCAGTACTTC. Protein sequence: CASERGVGRAKNIQYF.

This clone was found once. V usage is TRBV7-8 and J usage is TRBJ1-3; no clear D. Between the trimmed V and J ends, which lost 3 bases and 0 bases, there was a span of 12 bases. The CDR3 is made up of 16 amino acids. The germline CDR1 and CDR2 sequences are SGHVS and FQNEAQ. The CDR3 reads CASSLGSGGSGNTIYF. The DNA of the CDR3 is TGTGCCAGCAGCTTGGGTTCAGGTGGCTCTGGAAACACCATATATTTT.

The rearrangement links TRBV7-8 to TRBJ1-3; 7 bases agree with TRBD1. CDR3 size: 15 residues. The J segment lost 4 bases and the V segment lost 1 base, leaving 4 bases of the junction unmatched. Germline loops: CDR1 SGHVS, CDR2 FQNEAQ. CDR3 in DNA: TGTGCCAGCAGCTTAGAAGGGGGCTTAGGAAACACCATATATTTT. Translation: CASSLEGGLGNTIYF.